A selection of T cell receptor beta chains follows, all from one sample in a study of T cells after yellow fever vaccination. TCRdb used MiXCR to reprocess the 5' RACE reads, holding one entry per CDR3 protein. Of more than 45,000 distinct CDR3 sequences listed, 5.7% were seen once; the top ten hold around a third. The specimen was PBMCs, either bulk or a sorted T-cell subset (CD4+, CD8+, memory, or dextramer-sorted; not recorded which), collected on the day of the yellow fever booster vaccination. All receptors come from a man aged 18-30 years who received the YFV17D yellow fever vaccine. Each CDR3 is given with its conserved first and last residue. Fields, in order: V gene, J gene, clone size, D gene, CDR3 DNA, CDR3 protein. D genes are given only for firm matches. A clone size is listed for some rows: how often the clone was seen (once, few, many), or a class if it is expanded.

v_call: TRBV4-1
j_call: TRBJ2-5
clone_size: few
d_call: TRBD2
cdr3_nt: TGCGCCAGCAGCCAAGATTGGGAGGGGTTGGGAGAGACCCAGTACTTC
cdr3_aa: CASSQDWEGLGETQYF

v_call: TRBV11-2
j_call: TRBJ1-5
clone_size: .
d_call: TRBD1
cdr3_nt: TGTGCCAGCAGCCTAACAGGGGGCGGGCGCCAGCCCCAGCATTTT
cdr3_aa: CASSLTGGGRQPQHF

v_call: TRBV29-1
j_call: TRBJ2-7
clone_size: many
d_call: TRBD1
cdr3_nt: TGCAGCGTTGTACCGGGACAGGGTCTCAACTACGAGCAGTACTTC
cdr3_aa: CSVVPGQGLNYEQYF

v_call: TRBV20-1
j_call: TRBJ1-3
clone_size: .
d_call: .
cdr3_nt: TGCAGTGCTATCCCCGAGGCGGGTCACCATACGTACTCTGGAAACACCATATATTTT
cdr3_aa: CSAIPEAGHHTYSGNTIYF

v_call: TRBV29-1
j_call: TRBJ2-7
clone_size: .
d_call: .
cdr3_nt: TGCAGCGTTGAAGATCAGGCCTTACGGGACGAGCAGTACTTC
cdr3_aa: CSVEDQALRDEQYF

v_call: TRBV12-3/TRBV12-4
j_call: TRBJ1-3
clone_size: many
d_call: TRBD1
cdr3_nt: TGTGCCAGCAGTCCACAGGGGGCGGGAAACACCATATATTTT
cdr3_aa: CASSPQGAGNTIYF

v_call: TRBV5-1
j_call: TRBJ2-3
clone_size: few
d_call: TRBD1
cdr3_nt: TGCGCCAGCAGCGATGGGACAGATTTTGGGGTTGGCACAGATACGCAGTATTTT
cdr3_aa: CASSDGTDFGVGTDTQYF

v_call: TRBV12-3/TRBV12-4
j_call: TRBJ2-1
clone_size: many
d_call: TRBD2
cdr3_nt: TGTGCCAGCAGTTTCGAACTAGCGGGGGGCTCGCGTGGGCAGTTCTTC
cdr3_aa: CASSFELAGGSRGQFF

v_call: TRBV7-2
j_call: TRBJ2-5
clone_size: few
d_call: TRBD1
cdr3_nt: TGTGCCAGCAGCATACAGGGGGGAGAGACCCAGTACTTC
cdr3_aa: CASSIQGGETQYF

v_call: TRBV12-3/TRBV12-4
j_call: TRBJ1-1
clone_size: many
d_call: TRBD1
cdr3_nt: TGTGCCAGCAGTCTAGGACAGGGTGGCGAAGCTTTCTTT
cdr3_aa: CASSLGQGGEAFF

v_call: TRBV18
j_call: TRBJ2-3
clone_size: few
d_call: .
cdr3_nt: TGTGCCAGCTCACCGCGGGTACAGCGGCTGACAGATACGCAGTATTTT
cdr3_aa: CASSPRVQRLTDTQYF

v_call: TRBV9
j_call: TRBJ1-2
clone_size: .
d_call: .
cdr3_nt: TGTGCCAGCAGCGCGGGGGCTAACTATGGCTACACCTTC
cdr3_aa: CASSAGANYGYTF

v_call: TRBV6-5
j_call: TRBJ1-4
clone_size: few
d_call: .
cdr3_nt: TGTGCCAGCAGTTACGGTTACACCCGGTCGGATGAAAAACTGTTTTTT
cdr3_aa: CASSYGYTRSDEKLFF

v_call: TRBV4-1
j_call: TRBJ1-5
clone_size: medium-sized
d_call: .
cdr3_nt: TGCGCCAGCAGCCAAGAGTTTGGAGCTAATCAGCCCCAGCATTTT
cdr3_aa: CASSQEFGANQPQHF

v_call: TRBV5-1
j_call: TRBJ1-2
clone_size: .
d_call: TRBD1
cdr3_nt: TGCGCCAGCAGCTTCCGACAGGGCGGCTACACCTTC
cdr3_aa: CASSFRQGGYTF

v_call: TRBV15
j_call: TRBJ2-7
clone_size: many
d_call: .
cdr3_nt: TGTGCCACCAGCAGAGCAAACCACGAGCAGTACTTC
cdr3_aa: CATSRANHEQYF

v_call: TRBV4-1
j_call: TRBJ1-2
clone_size: .
d_call: .
cdr3_nt: TGCGCCAGCAGCCAAGTACAACGGGGAAAGGGCTACACCTTC
cdr3_aa: CASSQVQRGKGYTF

v_call: TRBV4-3
j_call: TRBJ2-7
clone_size: many
d_call: TRBD1
cdr3_nt: TGCGCCAGCAGCCAATCTTGGACAGGGACCTCCTACGAGCAGTACTTC
cdr3_aa: CASSQSWTGTSYEQYF

v_call: TRBV7-9
j_call: TRBJ1-1
clone_size: .
d_call: TRBD1
cdr3_nt: TGTGCCAGCAGCCCGACAGGGACGGTCACTGAAGCTTTCTTT
cdr3_aa: CASSPTGTVTEAFF

v_call: TRBV10-3
j_call: TRBJ2-1
clone_size: many
d_call: .
cdr3_nt: TGTGCCACCTGGGCGGGAACAGGGAGCCGGAATGAGCAGTTCTTC
cdr3_aa: CATWAGTGSRNEQFF

v_call: TRBV4-3
j_call: TRBJ1-3
clone_size: few
d_call: .
cdr3_nt: TGCGCCAGCAGCCAAGATCCAGGTCGAAACACCATATATTTT
cdr3_aa: CASSQDPGRNTIYF

v_call: TRBV7-8
j_call: TRBJ2-1
clone_size: many
d_call: TRBD1
cdr3_nt: TGTGCCAGCAGCGGCGGATCCGGGACAGCCTACAATGAGCAGTTCTTC
cdr3_aa: CASSGGSGTAYNEQFF

v_call: TRBV5-1
j_call: TRBJ1-4
clone_size: many
d_call: .
cdr3_nt: TGCGCCAGCAGCTTGGCCGCGGGGGCCCACGTTCGACTGTTTTTT
cdr3_aa: CASSLAAGAHVRLFF

v_call: TRBV12-3/TRBV12-4
j_call: TRBJ1-2
clone_size: many
d_call: .
cdr3_nt: TGTGCCAGCAGTCCGTTTGCGGAAGGCTACACCTTC
cdr3_aa: CASSPFAEGYTF

v_call: TRBV18
j_call: TRBJ2-7
clone_size: few
d_call: .
cdr3_nt: TGTGCCAGCTCACCCCGCCGGGCCTACGAGCAGTACTTC
cdr3_aa: CASSPRRAYEQYF

v_call: TRBV5-1
j_call: TRBJ2-5
clone_size: .
d_call: .
cdr3_nt: TGCGCCAGCAGCTTGGCCCGCGGACTACAGTACTTC
cdr3_aa: CASSLARGLQYF

v_call: TRBV5-1
j_call: TRBJ2-2
clone_size: many
d_call: .
cdr3_nt: TGCGCCAGCAGCTTGTTCGCCGGGGAGCTGTTTTTT
cdr3_aa: CASSLFAGELFF

v_call: TRBV5-1
j_call: TRBJ2-7
clone_size: many
d_call: .
cdr3_nt: TGCGCCAGCAGGAATTTAGAGGGCAGGGCCTACGAGCAGTACTTC
cdr3_aa: CASRNLEGRAYEQYF

v_call: TRBV12-3/TRBV12-4
j_call: TRBJ1-1
clone_size: few
d_call: .
cdr3_nt: TGTGCCAGCAGTTTCCCTCCCGGGTCCCACACTGAAGCTTTCTTT
cdr3_aa: CASSFPPGSHTEAFF

v_call: TRBV7-9
j_call: TRBJ1-2
clone_size: .
d_call: TRBD1
cdr3_nt: TGTGCCAGCAGCCCACAGAAGACGGGCTTTTCAGGGGGTTTCTATGGCTACACCTTC
cdr3_aa: CASSPQKTGFSGGFYGYTF

v_call: TRBV4-1
j_call: TRBJ2-4
clone_size: many
d_call: .
cdr3_nt: TGCGCCAGCAGCCAAGATACTGCCTCTGATCGGAACATTCAGTACTTC
cdr3_aa: CASSQDTASDRNIQYF

v_call: TRBV7-9
j_call: TRBJ2-3
clone_size: many
d_call: TRBD1
cdr3_nt: TGTGCCAGCAGTTCCGGGCAGGGGGCAGTCACAGATACGCAGTATTTT
cdr3_aa: CASSSGQGAVTDTQYF

v_call: TRBV7-8
j_call: TRBJ2-1
clone_size: .
d_call: .
cdr3_nt: TGTGCCAGCAGCTTCGGGGCAGGCTCGCTTAATGAGCAGTTCTTC
cdr3_aa: CASSFGAGSLNEQFF

v_call: TRBV28
j_call: TRBJ1-1
clone_size: .
d_call: .
cdr3_nt: TGTGGCAGCAGCTCCCTAATTCCGGAAGCTTTCTTT
cdr3_aa: CGSSSLIPEAFF

v_call: TRBV20-1
j_call: TRBJ2-5
clone_size: few
d_call: TRBD2
cdr3_nt: TGCAGTGCTAGAACGGGGGGGCAAGAGACCCAGTACTTC
cdr3_aa: CSARTGGQETQYF

v_call: TRBV12-3/TRBV12-4
j_call: TRBJ2-3
clone_size: .
d_call: .
cdr3_nt: TGTGCCAGCAGCCGAGCCCCCGACAGGTCAGATACGCAGTATTTT
cdr3_aa: CASSRAPDRSDTQYF

v_call: TRBV4-1
j_call: TRBJ2-3
clone_size: many
d_call: .
cdr3_nt: TGCGCCAGCAGCCAAGATGTAGGCAGAGGCACGCAGTATTTT
cdr3_aa: CASSQDVGRGTQYF

v_call: TRBV3-1
j_call: TRBJ2-1
clone_size: many
d_call: TRBD2
cdr3_nt: TGTGCCAGCAGCCAGGGACTAGTTAGGGATGAGCAGTTCTTC
cdr3_aa: CASSQGLVRDEQFF

v_call: TRBV6-2/TRBV6-3
j_call: TRBJ2-2
clone_size: many
d_call: .
cdr3_nt: TGTGCCAGCAGTTACAATCTTCCCGGGGAGCTGTTTTTT
cdr3_aa: CASSYNLPGELFF

v_call: TRBV29-1
j_call: TRBJ2-7
clone_size: few
d_call: .
cdr3_nt: TGCAGCGTTATTAGGACAGATAGCTCCTACGAGCAGTACTTC
cdr3_aa: CSVIRTDSSYEQYF

v_call: TRBV7-9
j_call: TRBJ1-5
clone_size: few
d_call: .
cdr3_nt: TGTGCCAGCAGCTTGGCCGGAGAGATAAGCAATCAGCCCCAGCATTTT
cdr3_aa: CASSLAGEISNQPQHF

v_call: TRBV4-1
j_call: TRBJ1-3
clone_size: few
d_call: .
cdr3_nt: TGCGCCAGCAGCCCTAGGGCAGGGTCGGACACCATATATTTT
cdr3_aa: CASSPRAGSDTIYF

v_call: TRBV7-8
j_call: TRBJ2-2
clone_size: few
d_call: .
cdr3_nt: TGTGCCAGCAGCTTAGCGGGGGGGCGCGGGGAGCTGTTTTTT
cdr3_aa: CASSLAGGRGELFF

v_call: TRBV10-3
j_call: TRBJ2-1
clone_size: few
d_call: TRBD2
cdr3_nt: TGTGCCATCAGTACTAGCGGGGGGCCAACCTACAATGAGCAGTTCTTC
cdr3_aa: CAISTSGGPTYNEQFF

v_call: TRBV2
j_call: TRBJ1-1
clone_size: .
d_call: .
cdr3_nt: TGTGCCAGCAGTGTCGCCGCAGGGGATGGGACTGAAGCTTTCTTT
cdr3_aa: CASSVAAGDGTEAFF

v_call: TRBV20-1
j_call: TRBJ2-3
clone_size: few
d_call: .
cdr3_nt: TGCAGTGCTCTCGCAGGTGACAGGCTTAGCACAGATACGCAGTATTTT
cdr3_aa: CSALAGDRLSTDTQYF

v_call: TRBV6-6
j_call: TRBJ2-7
clone_size: .
d_call: .
cdr3_nt: TGTGCCAGCAGTCAACAGGGTGTCTACGAGCAGTACTTC
cdr3_aa: CASSQQGVYEQYF

v_call: TRBV19
j_call: TRBJ1-1
clone_size: .
d_call: .
cdr3_nt: TGTGCCAGTAGTATACAGGAGAACACTGAAGCTTTCTTT
cdr3_aa: CASSIQENTEAFF

v_call: TRBV6-5
j_call: TRBJ2-1
clone_size: many
d_call: .
cdr3_nt: TGTGCCAGCGGGGACAATGAGCAGTTCTTC
cdr3_aa: CASGDNEQFF